This is a list of T cell receptor beta chains from one sample in a study of cytomegalovirus exposure and HLA in healthy donors. Assay used: immunoSEQ multiplex PCR; TCRdb lists only in-frame clones, some missing. The repertoire has about 170,000 clones, 60% to 80% of them found once; the top ten carry 2.5% to 3.5%. Specimen: PBMCs. The receptor set was obtained from a man aged 35-49 years in good health and CMV-seronegative. Each CDR3 is given with its conserved first and last residue. Each record gives: clone size, V gene, D gene, J gene, CDR3 protein, CDR3 DNA. D genes are given only for firm matches. The size entry is marked missing in some rows and otherwise reads once, few, many or a size class.

abundance: .; v_gene: TRBV10-2; d_gene: TRBD2; j_gene: TRBJ2-7; CDR3aa: CASSGGVAYEQYF; CDR3nt: TGCGCCAGTTCCGGGGGGGTGGCCTACGAGCAGTACTTC
abundance: .; v_gene: TRBV15; d_gene: TRBD1; j_gene: TRBJ1-2; CDR3aa: CATSRGTGPDYGYTF; CDR3nt: TGTGCCACCAGCAGAGGGACAGGTCCCGACTATGGCTACACCTTC
abundance: .; v_gene: TRBV5-4; d_gene: .; j_gene: TRBJ1-2; CDR3aa: CASSLGGGGVYGYTF; CDR3nt: TGTGCCAGCAGCTTGGGTGGGGGGGGTGTCTATGGCTACACCTTC
abundance: .; v_gene: TRBV9; d_gene: .; j_gene: TRBJ1-1; CDR3aa: CASSVESRGNTEAFF; CDR3nt: TGTGCCAGCAGCGTAGAGTCCCGGGGAAACACTGAAGCTTTCTTT
abundance: .; v_gene: TRBV6-1; d_gene: .; j_gene: TRBJ1-5; CDR3aa: CASTATVNQPQHF; CDR3nt: TGTGCCAGCACTGCGACAGTTAATCAGCCCCAGCATTTT
abundance: .; v_gene: TRBV19; d_gene: .; j_gene: TRBJ1-6; CDR3aa: CASSDGQGSSYNSPLHF; CDR3nt: TGTGCCAGTAGCGATGGGCAGGGAAGCTCCTATAATTCACCCCTCCACTTT
abundance: .; v_gene: TRBV7-9; d_gene: .; j_gene: TRBJ2-7; CDR3aa: CASSLVPDYEQYF; CDR3nt: TGTGCCAGCAGCTTAGTACCAGACTACGAGCAGTACTTC
abundance: .; v_gene: TRBV6-6; d_gene: .; j_gene: TRBJ1-3; CDR3aa: CASRAEYSGNTIYF; CDR3nt: TGTGCCAGCAGGGCGGAGTACTCTGGAAACACCATATATTTT
abundance: .; v_gene: TRBV29-1; d_gene: .; j_gene: TRBJ1-2; CDR3aa: CSAGGDNYGYTF; CDR3nt: TGCAGCGCCGGCGGAGATAACTATGGCTACACCTTC
abundance: .; v_gene: TRBV19; d_gene: .; j_gene: TRBJ2-2; CDR3aa: CASSHRASNTGELFF; CDR3nt: TGTGCCAGTAGTCACAGGGCATCGAACACCGGGGAGCTGTTTTTT
abundance: .; v_gene: TRBV5-4; d_gene: TRBD2; j_gene: TRBJ2-7; CDR3aa: CASSFSGGNSYEQYF; CDR3nt: TGTGCCAGCAGCTTTAGCGGGGGGAATTCCTACGAGCAGTACTTC
abundance: few; v_gene: TRBV5-6; d_gene: .; j_gene: TRBJ1-3; CDR3aa: CASSLAPSFSGNTIYF; CDR3nt: TGTGCCAGCAGCTTGGCCCCGTCTTTCTCTGGAAACACCATATATTTT
abundance: .; v_gene: TRBV30; d_gene: .; j_gene: TRBJ2-1; CDR3aa: CARLGGRGEQFF; CDR3nt: TGTGCCCGCCTAGGGGGGAGGGGTGAGCAGTTCTTC
abundance: .; v_gene: TRBV6-1; d_gene: .; j_gene: TRBJ1-1; CDR3aa: CASSALFPGQLKAFF; CDR3nt: TGTGCCAGCAGTGCACTTTTCCCGGGACAACTGAAAGCTTTCTTT
abundance: .; v_gene: TRBV5-6; d_gene: .; j_gene: TRBJ1-3; CDR3aa: CASSLFQGNTIYF; CDR3nt: TGTGCCAGCAGCTTGTTTCAGGGAAACACCATATATTTT
abundance: .; v_gene: TRBV2; d_gene: .; j_gene: TRBJ2-3; CDR3aa: CASRSPWWDTQYF; CDR3nt: TGTGCCAGCAGGAGCCCCTGGTGGGATACGCAGTATTTT
abundance: .; v_gene: TRBV5-1; d_gene: TRBD1; j_gene: TRBJ1-4; CDR3aa: CASSRDRGSNEKLFF; CDR3nt: TGCGCCAGCAGCCGGGACAGGGGTTCTAATGAAAAACTGTTTTTT
abundance: .; v_gene: TRBV18; d_gene: TRBD2; j_gene: TRBJ2-3; CDR3aa: CASSPTSGGTSSTDTQYF; CDR3nt: TGTGCCAGCTCACCGACTAGCGGGGGGACCTCTAGCACAGATACGCAGTATTTT
abundance: .; v_gene: TRBV29-1; d_gene: .; j_gene: TRBJ2-3; CDR3aa: CSTLGSLRTDTQYF; CDR3nt: TGCAGTACTCTCGGGTCCCTCCGCACAGATACGCAGTATTTT
abundance: .; v_gene: TRBV6-1; d_gene: TRBD2; j_gene: TRBJ2-7; CDR3aa: CASSESGRQSEQYF; CDR3nt: TGTGCCAGCAGTGAAAGCGGGAGGCAGTCCGAGCAGTACTTC
abundance: .; v_gene: TRBV15; d_gene: .; j_gene: TRBJ2-7; CDR3aa: CATSRGGQFSYEQYF; CDR3nt: TGTGCCACCAGCAGAGGTGGACAGTTCTCCTACGAGCAGTACTTC
abundance: .; v_gene: TRBV19; d_gene: .; j_gene: TRBJ1-5; CDR3aa: CATGTTGYSNQPQHF; CDR3nt: TGTGCCACCGGGACTACAGGGTATAGCAATCAGCCCCAGCATTTT
abundance: .; v_gene: TRBV5-4; d_gene: .; j_gene: TRBJ1-4; CDR3aa: CASSLKRGGNEKLFF; CDR3nt: TGTGCCAGCAGCTTGAAAAGGGGTGGTAATGAAAAACTGTTTTTT
abundance: .; v_gene: TRBV19; d_gene: .; j_gene: TRBJ1-6; CDR3aa: CASSLAGNNSPLHF; CDR3nt: TGTGCCAGTAGTTTGGCAGGGAATAATTCACCCCTCCACTTT
abundance: once; v_gene: TRBV5-1; d_gene: TRBD2; j_gene: TRBJ2-3; CDR3aa: CASSLNLLAGGDTQYF; CDR3nt: TGCGCCAGCAGCCTAAACCTACTAGCGGGAGGAGATACGCAGTATTTT
abundance: .; v_gene: TRBV30; d_gene: .; j_gene: TRBJ2-2; CDR3aa: CAWSFRNTGELFF; CDR3nt: TGTGCCTGGAGTTTCAGGAACACCGGGGAGCTGTTTTTT
abundance: .; v_gene: TRBV9; d_gene: TRBD2; j_gene: TRBJ2-7; CDR3aa: CASSLISGLASYEQYF; CDR3nt: TGTGCCAGCAGCCTTATCTCAGGACTAGCATCCTACGAGCAGTACTTC
abundance: .; v_gene: TRBV4-2; d_gene: .; j_gene: TRBJ2-5; CDR3aa: CASSQEGTGKSETQYF; CDR3nt: TGTGCCAGCAGCCAAGAAGGAACAGGGAAGTCGGAGACCCAGTACTTC
abundance: few; v_gene: TRBV27; d_gene: TRBD1; j_gene: TRBJ2-7; CDR3aa: CASRAGDRGEQYF; CDR3nt: TGTGCCAGCAGGGCGGGGGACAGGGGCGAGCAGTACTTC
abundance: .; v_gene: TRBV6-5; d_gene: .; j_gene: TRBJ2-2; CDR3aa: CASRVTGPTGELFF; CDR3nt: TGTGCCAGCAGGGTAACAGGGCCCACCGGGGAGCTGTTTTTT
abundance: .; v_gene: TRBV30; d_gene: TRBD2; j_gene: TRBJ2-7; CDR3aa: CAWSPSGNSYEQYF; CDR3nt: TGTGCCTGGAGTCCTAGCGGGAACTCCTACGAGCAGTACTTC
abundance: .; v_gene: TRBV18; d_gene: .; j_gene: TRBJ2-5; CDR3aa: CASSPGREETQYF; CDR3nt: TGTGCCAGCTCACCTGGCAGGGAAGAGACCCAGTACTTC
abundance: .; v_gene: TRBV4-3; d_gene: TRBD2; j_gene: TRBJ2-1; CDR3aa: CASSQEAGTNYNEQFF; CDR3nt: TGCGCCAGCAGCCAAGAGGCCGGGACTAACTACAATGAGCAGTTCTTC
abundance: .; v_gene: TRBV4-3; d_gene: .; j_gene: TRBJ1-1; CDR3aa: CASSQAWRDTEAFF; CDR3nt: TGCGCCAGCAGCCAAGCCTGGAGGGACACTGAAGCTTTCTTT
abundance: once; v_gene: TRBV5-6; d_gene: .; j_gene: TRBJ1-5; CDR3aa: CASSLGTMRQPQHF; CDR3nt: TGTGCCAGCAGCTTGGGGACAATGCGTCAGCCCCAGCATTTT
abundance: .; v_gene: TRBV6-5; d_gene: TRBD1; j_gene: TRBJ1-2; CDR3aa: CASRARQGSGYTF; CDR3nt: TGTGCCAGCAGAGCCAGACAGGGCAGTGGCTACACCTTC